The 17 T cell receptor beta chains below all came from one sample that was sequenced in a study of multiple sclerosis patients with progressive multifocal leukoencephalopathy. Time point specified: before natalizumab initiation. The method was immunoSEQ multiplex PCR; TCRdb's version includes in-frame clones alone and lacks a portion of them. The sample contains some 30,000 clones, more than 70% of which appear only once. Material for sequencing was PBMCs. Receptor source: a human donor with multiple sclerosis.

This clone was counted between two and nine times. Additional DNA sequences in this sample encode the identical CDR3. CDR3 DNA: TGTGCCAGCAGTTACAGGGTGTATGAAAAACTGTTTTTT. Translation gives CASSYRVYEKLFF. This chain links TRBV6-6 with TRBJ1-4; D is unresolved. CDR1 and CDR2 from the germline V gene are MNHNY and SVGAGI (reference sequence). The CDR3 has 13 amino acids. V gave up 2 bases and J gave up 6 bases, with 7 bases separating them.

This sequence joins TRBV29-1 and TRBJ2-3; no firm D call. The V gene's germline CDR1 is SQVTM and CDR2 ANQGSEA. The V gene lost 2 bases and the J gene lost 0 bases, with 12 bases spanning the gap. The CDR3 consists of 15 residues. The CDR3 sequence is CSVELAASSTDTQYF. Written as DNA, the CDR3 is TGCAGCGTTGAACTCGCAGCCTCTAGCACAGATACGCAGTATTTT.

This chain uses TRBV6-5 with TRBJ1-2, with D unresolved. Trimming left V 2 bases short and J 7 bases short, with 17 bases between. The CDR3 runs 15 residues. Germline-derived CDR1 and CDR2 are MNHEY and SVGAGI. The CDR3 reads CASSYRPSGKVGYTF. In DNA form, the CDR3 reads TGTGCCAGCAGTTACCGGCCTTCCGGGAAGGTTGGCTACACCTTC.

The genes are TRBV19 and TRBJ1-1, with D possibly being TRBD1 (6 bases). The V gene lost 4 bases and the J gene lost 5 bases, with 17 bases spanning the gap. Germline CDR1 reads LNHDA; CDR2 reads SQIVND (reference sequence). There are 15 residues in the CDR3. The CDR3 DNA is TGTGCCAGTAGTACCTCGACCGGGACAAGGACTGAAGCTTTCTTT. Encoded protein: CASSTSTGTRTEAFF.

J is TRBJ1-6 and V is TRBV4-1, with TRBD1 matching over 9 bases. Trimming took 6 bases from V and 10 from J; bases not matched to a gene: 10. CDR1 and CDR2 from the germline V gene are MGHRA and YSYEKL. The CDR3 is 15 residues long. The CDR3 DNA reads as TGCGCCAGCAGTCGGGGACAGGGATCGGACTCACCCCTCCACTTT. This codes for CASSRGQGSDSPLHF.

This clone was detected a few times. The chain carries TRBV6-1 and TRBJ1-4; no clear D. CDR1 is MNHNS and CDR2 is SASEGT in the germline V gene. The CDR3 is 12 amino acids. The V end was cut by 7 bases, the J end by 13 bases, with 16 bases between. The chain's CDR3 is CASMEWAAGLFF. As DNA, the CDR3 is TGTGCCAGCATGGAGTGGGCGGCAGGACTGTTTTTT.

The chain is built from TRBV13 and TRBJ1-3; 7 bases map to TRBD1. Trimming cost V 4 bases and J 0 bases; bases outside gene matches: 12. Germline loops: CDR1 PRHDT, CDR2 FYEKMQ (reference sequence). This CDR3 contains 18 residues. The DNA of the CDR3 is TGTGCCAGCAGCTCAGTTGACAGGGTAGACCCCTCTGGAAACACCATATATTTT. This sequence encodes CASSSVDRVDPSGNTIYF.

J is TRBJ2-5 and V is TRBV6-6, with TRBD1 matching over 10 bases. Judging by the DNA end, TRBJ2-7 fits better; the J call may be wrong. Germline CDR1 reads MNHNY; CDR2 reads SVGAGI (reference sequence). There are 16 residues in the CDR3. For the CDR3, the DNA is TGTGCCAGCAGAACCCTCGGGACAGGGGCTCTCTACGAGCAGTACTTC. Translation: CASRTLGTGALYEQYF.

This chain links TRBV10-3 with TRBJ1-2; 10 bases fit TRBD1. Germline V gives CDR1 ENHRY, CDR2 SYGVKD. The CDR3 has 15 residues. V dropped 3 bases and J dropped 3; count of bases not matched to a gene: 4. CDR3 in DNA: TGTGCCATCAGTGAAGGACAGGGGGAGGACTATGGCTACACCTTC. Its protein product is CAISEGQGEDYGYTF.

V and J are TRBV7-2 and TRBJ1-6, with D unclear. The CDR3 extends over 13 amino acids. Trimming removed 0 bases at V and 8 bases at J, with 5 bases between. Germline CDR1 SGHTA, CDR2 FQGNSA. The CDR3 nucleotides are TGTGCCAGCAGCTTAGCCCAAGATTCACCCCTCCACTTT. As protein: CASSLAQDSPLHF.

This chain joins TRBV9 and TRBJ2-7; TRBD1 aligns across 8 bases. CDR3 length: 13 amino acids. Germline V CDR1 and CDR2: SGDLS, YYNGEE. Germline trimming cut 4 bases from V and 3 bases from J; bases unmatched to any gene: 3. Here the CDR3 DNA reads TGTGCCAGCAGCCTAGACAGGGGCTACGAGCAGTACTTC. Translation gives CASSLDRGYEQYF.

The rearrangement uses TRBV15 and TRBJ2-6; D is possibly TRBD2 (6 bases). CDR3 length equals 17 residues. V lost 0 bases and J 0 bases, leaving 9 bases between the germline ends. CDR1 is LNHNV, CDR2 YYDKDF, per germline (reference sequence). CDR3 region: CATSRDRGNSGANVLTF. In DNA form, the CDR3 reads TGTGCCACCAGCAGAGATCGGGGGAACTCTGGGGCCAACGTCCTGACTTTC. Using reference TRBV15 and TRBJ2-6 for the parts outside the CDR3, the full variable domain is DAMVIQNPRYQVTQFGKPVTLSCSQTLNHNVMYWYQQKSSQAPKLLFHYYDKDFNNEADTPDNFQSRRPNTSFCFLDIRSPGLGDTAMYLCATSRDRGNSGANVLTFGAGSRLTVL.

The genes are TRBV28 and TRBJ2-7; 9 bases fit TRBD1. The CDR3 consists of 13 residues. The germline V gene encodes CDR1 MDHEN and CDR2 SYDVKM. J was trimmed by 1 base and V by 8 bases; bases with no gene match: 3. DNA of the CDR3: TGTGCCAGCGGACAGGGGATATCCTACGAGCAGTACTTC. Its translation: CASGQGISYEQYF.

V usage is TRBV5-1 and J usage is TRBJ1-2; D ambiguous. The CDR3 has 14 amino acids. Trimming took 4 bases from V and 6 from J, leaving 16 bases between them. Germline V gene sequence: CDR1 SGHRS, CDR2 YFSETQ. DNA of the CDR3: TGCGCCAGCAGCCCAGACCGCCCCTGGGATGGCTACACCTTC. It codes for CASSPDRPWDGYTF.

This sequence joins TRBV7-2 and TRBJ1-6; D not certain. This CDR3 region has 15 residues. The germline V and J ends were trimmed by 5 bases and 7 bases, with 15 bases remaining between them. The germline gives CDR1 SGHTA, CDR2 FQGNSA. The CDR3 DNA is TGTGCCAGCAGCCCTCGGACGGTCAAAAATTCACCCCTCCACTTT. The encoded protein is CASSPRTVKNSPLHF.

V usage is TRBV28 and J usage is TRBJ1-5; D remains ambiguous. The CDR3 contains 15 residues. V shed 3 bases and J shed 4 bases, with 13 bases lying between them. The germline V gene encodes CDR1 MDHEN and CDR2 SYDVKM. The CDR3 DNA sequence: TGTGCCAGCAGTTTGGTGCCCGGAATAAATCAGCCCCAGCATTTT. This translates into CASSLVPGINQPQHF. Combining the CDR3 with reference TRBV28 and TRBJ1-5 gives the whole variable domain DVKVTQSSRYLVKRTGEKVFLECVQDMDHENMFWYRQDPGLGLRLIYFSYDVKMKEKGDIPEGYSVSREKKERFSLILESASTNQTSMYLCASSLVPGINQPQHFGDGTRLSIL.

The chain's CDR3 is CASKSGGRNTGELFF. CDR3 nucleotides: TGTGCCAGCAAGTCAGGGGGACGGAACACCGGGGAGCTGTTTTTT. V and J are TRBV5-6 and TRBJ2-2; 7 bases match TRBD1. This CDR3 comprises 15 residues. The ends lost 6 bases at V and 1 base at J; junction bases unmatched: 6. Germline CDR1 reads SGHDT; CDR2 reads YYEEEE.